This T cell receptor beta chain was captured by sequencing in a study of response to subunit inactivated influenza vaccine. Germline trimming cut 2 bases from V and 7 bases from J; bases unmatched to any gene: 4. Germline CDR1 reads SGHAT; CDR2 reads FQNNGV. There are 13 residues in the CDR3. As to this clonotype: Its target is not known.

From the RT-PCR reads, TCRdb called clonotypes with MiXCR, one entry per CDR3 protein. The data show around 470,000 distinct CDR3 sequences, approximately 7.3% seen once. Overall study findings and caveats: There was a suggestion from the authors that each seasonal influenza vaccination recruits few new T cells.

V and J are TRBV11-2 and TRBJ1-2, with 7 positions matching TRBD1. Sequences were derived from PBMCs from blood, sampled less than 25 months after vaccination. This receptor was identified in a man between 50 and 75 years old who received an inactivated influenza vaccine. The CDR3 region is CASSLNRGGGYTF. As DNA, the CDR3 is TGTGCCAGCAGCTTAAACAGGGGTGGTGGCTACACCTTC.